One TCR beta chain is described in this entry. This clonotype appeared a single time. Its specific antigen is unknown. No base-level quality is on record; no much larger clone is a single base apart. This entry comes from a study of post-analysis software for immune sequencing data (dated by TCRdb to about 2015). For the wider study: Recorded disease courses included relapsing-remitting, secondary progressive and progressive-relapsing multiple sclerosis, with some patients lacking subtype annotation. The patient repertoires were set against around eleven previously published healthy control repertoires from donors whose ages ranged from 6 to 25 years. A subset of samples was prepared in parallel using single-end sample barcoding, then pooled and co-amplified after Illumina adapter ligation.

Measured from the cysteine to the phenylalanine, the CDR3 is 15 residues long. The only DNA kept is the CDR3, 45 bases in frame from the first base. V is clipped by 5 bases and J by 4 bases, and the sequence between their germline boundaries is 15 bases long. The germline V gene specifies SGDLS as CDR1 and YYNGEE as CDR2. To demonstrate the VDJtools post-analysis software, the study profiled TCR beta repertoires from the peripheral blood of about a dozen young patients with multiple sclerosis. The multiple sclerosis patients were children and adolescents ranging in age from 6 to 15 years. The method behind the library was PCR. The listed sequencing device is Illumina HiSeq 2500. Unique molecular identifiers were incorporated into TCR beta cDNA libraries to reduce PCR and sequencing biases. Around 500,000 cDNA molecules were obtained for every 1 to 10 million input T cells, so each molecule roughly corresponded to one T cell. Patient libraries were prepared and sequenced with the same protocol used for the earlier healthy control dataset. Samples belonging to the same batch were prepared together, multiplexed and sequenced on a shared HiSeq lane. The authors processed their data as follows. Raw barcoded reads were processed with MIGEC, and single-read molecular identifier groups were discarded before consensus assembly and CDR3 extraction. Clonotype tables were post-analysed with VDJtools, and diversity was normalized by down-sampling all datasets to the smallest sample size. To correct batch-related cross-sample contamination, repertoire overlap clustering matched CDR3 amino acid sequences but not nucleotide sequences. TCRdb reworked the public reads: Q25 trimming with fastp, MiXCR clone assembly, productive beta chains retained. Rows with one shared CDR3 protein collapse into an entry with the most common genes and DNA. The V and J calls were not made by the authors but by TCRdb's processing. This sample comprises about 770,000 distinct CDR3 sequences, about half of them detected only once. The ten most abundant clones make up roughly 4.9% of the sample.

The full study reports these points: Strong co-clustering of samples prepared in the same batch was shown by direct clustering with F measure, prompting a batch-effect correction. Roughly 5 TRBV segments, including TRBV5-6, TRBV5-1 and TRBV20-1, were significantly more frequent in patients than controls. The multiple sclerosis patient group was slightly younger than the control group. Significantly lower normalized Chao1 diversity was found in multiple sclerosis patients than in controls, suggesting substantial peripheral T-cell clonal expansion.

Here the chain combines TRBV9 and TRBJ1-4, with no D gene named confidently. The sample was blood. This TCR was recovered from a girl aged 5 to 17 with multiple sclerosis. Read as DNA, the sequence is TGTGCCAGCAGTTCAGAGGGAGGGCATAATGAAAAACTGTTTTTT. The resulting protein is CASSSEGGHNEKLFF.